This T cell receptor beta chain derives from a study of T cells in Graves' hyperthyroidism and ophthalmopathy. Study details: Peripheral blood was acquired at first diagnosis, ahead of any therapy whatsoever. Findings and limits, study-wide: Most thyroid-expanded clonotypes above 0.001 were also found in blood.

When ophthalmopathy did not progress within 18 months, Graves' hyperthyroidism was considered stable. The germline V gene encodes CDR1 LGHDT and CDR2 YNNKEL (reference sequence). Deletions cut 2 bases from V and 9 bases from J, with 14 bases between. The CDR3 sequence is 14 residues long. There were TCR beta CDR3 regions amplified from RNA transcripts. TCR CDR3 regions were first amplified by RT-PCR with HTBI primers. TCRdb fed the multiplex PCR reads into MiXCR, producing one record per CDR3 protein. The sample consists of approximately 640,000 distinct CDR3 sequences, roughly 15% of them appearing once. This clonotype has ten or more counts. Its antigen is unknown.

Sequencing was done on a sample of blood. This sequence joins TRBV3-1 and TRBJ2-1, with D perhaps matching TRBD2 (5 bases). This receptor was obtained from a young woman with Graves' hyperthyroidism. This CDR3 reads CASSQLPSSGEQFF. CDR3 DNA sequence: TGTGCCAGCAGCCAATTACCTAGCAGTGGTGAGCAGTTCTTC.